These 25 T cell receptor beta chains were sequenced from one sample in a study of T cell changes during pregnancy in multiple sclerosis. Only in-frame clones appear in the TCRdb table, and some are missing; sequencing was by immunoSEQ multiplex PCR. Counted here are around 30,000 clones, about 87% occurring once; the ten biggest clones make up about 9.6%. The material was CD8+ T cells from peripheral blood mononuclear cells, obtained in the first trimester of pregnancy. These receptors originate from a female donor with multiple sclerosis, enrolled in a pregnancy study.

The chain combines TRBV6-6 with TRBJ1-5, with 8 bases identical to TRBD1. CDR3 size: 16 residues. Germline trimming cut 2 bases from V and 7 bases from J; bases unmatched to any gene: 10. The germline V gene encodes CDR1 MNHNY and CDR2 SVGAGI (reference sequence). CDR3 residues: CASSYEGRGPGQPQHF. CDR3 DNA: TGTGCCAGCAGTTACGAGGGCAGGGGGCCGGGGCAGCCCCAGCATTTT.

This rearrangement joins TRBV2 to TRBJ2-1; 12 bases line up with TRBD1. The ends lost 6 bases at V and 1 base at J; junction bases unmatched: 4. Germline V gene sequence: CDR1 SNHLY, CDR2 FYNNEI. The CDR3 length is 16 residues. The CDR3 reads CASSGTGGRSYNEQFF. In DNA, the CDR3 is TGTGCCAGCAGCGGGACAGGGGGCAGGTCCTACAATGAGCAGTTCTTC.

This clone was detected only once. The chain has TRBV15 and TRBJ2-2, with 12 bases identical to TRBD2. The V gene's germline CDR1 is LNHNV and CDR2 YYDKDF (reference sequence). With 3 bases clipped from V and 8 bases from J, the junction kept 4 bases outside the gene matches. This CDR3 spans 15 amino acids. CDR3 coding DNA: TGTGCCACCAGCAGGACTAGCGGGAGAGGTGGGGAGCTGTTTTTT. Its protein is CATSRTSGRGGELFF.

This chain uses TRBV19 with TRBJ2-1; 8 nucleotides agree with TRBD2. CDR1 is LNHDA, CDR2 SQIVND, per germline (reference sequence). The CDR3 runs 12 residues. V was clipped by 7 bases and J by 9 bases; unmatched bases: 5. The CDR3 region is CASTPGGTEQFF. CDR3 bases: TGTGCCAGTACCCCGGGGGGGACTGAGCAGTTCTTC.

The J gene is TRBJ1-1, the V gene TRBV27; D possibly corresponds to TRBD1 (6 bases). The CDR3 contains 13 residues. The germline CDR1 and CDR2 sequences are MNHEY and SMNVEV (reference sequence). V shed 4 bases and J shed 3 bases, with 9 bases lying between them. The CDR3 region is CASSYQGYTEAFF. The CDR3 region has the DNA TGTGCCAGCAGTTACCAGGGGTACACTGAAGCTTTCTTT.

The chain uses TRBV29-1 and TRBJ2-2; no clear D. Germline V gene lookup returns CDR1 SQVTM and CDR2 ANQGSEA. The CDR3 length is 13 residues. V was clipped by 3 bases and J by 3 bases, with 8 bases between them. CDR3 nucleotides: TGCAGCGTTGATAGCTTGGACACCGGGGAGCTGTTTTTT. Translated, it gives CSVDSLDTGELFF.

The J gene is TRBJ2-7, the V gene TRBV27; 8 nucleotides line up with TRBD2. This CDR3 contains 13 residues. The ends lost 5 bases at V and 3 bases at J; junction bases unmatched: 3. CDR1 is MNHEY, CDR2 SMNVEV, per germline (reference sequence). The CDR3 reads CASSPGGYYEQYF. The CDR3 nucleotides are TGTGCCAGCAGTCCGGGAGGGTACTACGAGCAGTACTTC.

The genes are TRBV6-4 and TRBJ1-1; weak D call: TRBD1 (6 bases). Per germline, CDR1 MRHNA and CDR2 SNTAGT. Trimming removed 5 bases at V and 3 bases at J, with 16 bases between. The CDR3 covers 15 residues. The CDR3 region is CASSSNSDSHTEAFF. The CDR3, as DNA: TGTGCCAGCAGTTCAAACTCGGACAGCCACACTGAAGCTTTCTTT.

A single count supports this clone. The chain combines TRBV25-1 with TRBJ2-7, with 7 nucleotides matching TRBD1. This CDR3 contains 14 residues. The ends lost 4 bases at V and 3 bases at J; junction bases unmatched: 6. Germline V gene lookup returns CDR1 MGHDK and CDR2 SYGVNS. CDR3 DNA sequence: TGTGCCAGCAGTGCTTCGGGACAGAGCTACGAGCAGTACTTC. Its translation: CASSASGQSYEQYF.

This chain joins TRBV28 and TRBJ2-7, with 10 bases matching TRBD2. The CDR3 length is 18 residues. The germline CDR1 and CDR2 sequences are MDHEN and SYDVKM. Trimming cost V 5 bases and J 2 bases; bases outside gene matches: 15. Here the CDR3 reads CASSPLAGVFRSTYEQYF. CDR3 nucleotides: TGTGCCAGCAGTCCCCTAGCGGGAGTTTTTCGGAGTACCTACGAGCAGTACTTC. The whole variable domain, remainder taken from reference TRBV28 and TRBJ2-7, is DVKVTQSSRYLVKRTGEKVFLECVQDMDHENMFWYRQDPGLGLRLIYFSYDVKMKEKGDIPEGYSVSREKKERFSLILESASTNQTSMYLCASSPLAGVFRSTYEQYFGPGTRLTVT.

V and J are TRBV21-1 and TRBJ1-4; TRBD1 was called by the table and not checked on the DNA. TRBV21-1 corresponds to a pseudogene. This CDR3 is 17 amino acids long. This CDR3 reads CASPGQGPRATNEKLFF. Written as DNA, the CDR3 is TGTGCCAGCCCGGGACAGGGGCCTCGAGCAACTAATGAAAAACTGTTTTTT.

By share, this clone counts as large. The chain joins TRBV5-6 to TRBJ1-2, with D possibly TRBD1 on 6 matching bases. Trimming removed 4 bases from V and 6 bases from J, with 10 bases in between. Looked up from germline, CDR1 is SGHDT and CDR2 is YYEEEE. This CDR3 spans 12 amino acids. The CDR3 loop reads CASSDAGDGYTF. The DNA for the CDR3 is TGTGCCAGCAGCGATGCAGGGGATGGCTACACCTTC. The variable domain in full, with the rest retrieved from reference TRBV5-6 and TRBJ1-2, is DAGVTQSPTHLIKTRGQQVTLRCSPKSGHDTVSWYQQALGQGPQFIFQYYEEEERQRGNFPDRFSGHQFPNYSSELNVNALLLGDSALYLCASSDAGDGYTFGSGTRLTVV.

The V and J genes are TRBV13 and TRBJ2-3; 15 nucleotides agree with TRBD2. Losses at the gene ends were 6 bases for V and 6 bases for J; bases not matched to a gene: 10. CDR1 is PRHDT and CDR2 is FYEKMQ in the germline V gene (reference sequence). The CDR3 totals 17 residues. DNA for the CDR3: TGTGCCAGCAGGCTAGGACTAGCGGGAGGGGATATGGATACGCAGTATTTT. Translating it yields CASRLGLAGGDMDTQYF. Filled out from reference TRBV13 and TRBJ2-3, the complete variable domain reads AAGVIQSPRHLIKEKRETATLKCYPIPRHDTVYWYQQGPGQDPQFLISFYEKMQSDKGSIPDRFSAQQFSDYHSELNMSSLELGDSALYFCASRLGLAGGDMDTQYFGPGTRLTVL.

CDR3 amino acids: CASSLERTGPTEAFF. The CDR3 DNA follows: TGCGCCAGCAGCTTGGAGAGGACAGGGCCCACTGAAGCTTTCTTT. V usage is TRBV5-1 and J usage is TRBJ1-1; 8 nucleotides align to TRBD1. Per germline, CDR1 SGHRS and CDR2 YFSETQ. The CDR3 is 15 residues long. Unmatched junction bases numbered 5, after V lost 0 bases and J lost 4 bases.

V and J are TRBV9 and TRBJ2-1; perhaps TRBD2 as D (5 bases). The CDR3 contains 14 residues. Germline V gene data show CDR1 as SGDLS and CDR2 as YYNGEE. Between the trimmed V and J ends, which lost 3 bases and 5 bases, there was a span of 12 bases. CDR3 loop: CASSEWELNNEQFF. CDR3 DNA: TGTGCCAGCAGCGAGTGGGAGCTCAACAATGAGCAGTTCTTC.

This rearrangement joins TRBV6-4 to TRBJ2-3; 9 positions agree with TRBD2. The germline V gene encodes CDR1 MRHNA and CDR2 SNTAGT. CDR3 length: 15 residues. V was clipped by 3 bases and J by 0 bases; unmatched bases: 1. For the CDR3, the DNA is TGTGCCAGCAGTGATCTAGCGGGGAGCACAGATACGCAGTATTTT. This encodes CASSDLAGSTDTQYF.

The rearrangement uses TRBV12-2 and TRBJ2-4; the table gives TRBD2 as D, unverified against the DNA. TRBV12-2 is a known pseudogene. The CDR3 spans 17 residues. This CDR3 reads CASGLGSGRALGNIQYF. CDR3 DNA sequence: TGTGCAAGCGGCTTGGGTAGCGGGAGGGCCCTCGGGAACATTCAGTACTTC.

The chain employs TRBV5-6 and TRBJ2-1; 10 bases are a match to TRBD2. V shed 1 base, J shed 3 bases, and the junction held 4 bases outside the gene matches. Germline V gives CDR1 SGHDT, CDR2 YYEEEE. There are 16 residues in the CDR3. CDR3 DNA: TGTGCCAGCAGCTTGACTAGCGGGAACTACTACAATGAGCAGTTCTTC. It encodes CASSLTSGNYYNEQFF.

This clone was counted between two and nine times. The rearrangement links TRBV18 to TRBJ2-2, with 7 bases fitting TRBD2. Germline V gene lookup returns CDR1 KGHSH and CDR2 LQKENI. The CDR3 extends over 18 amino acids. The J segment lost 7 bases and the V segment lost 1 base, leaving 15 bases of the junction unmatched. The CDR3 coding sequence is TGTGCCAGCTCACCACTCGGCGGGAGTAGACCGACGAACGGGGAGCTGTTTTTT. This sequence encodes CASSPLGGSRPTNGELFF.

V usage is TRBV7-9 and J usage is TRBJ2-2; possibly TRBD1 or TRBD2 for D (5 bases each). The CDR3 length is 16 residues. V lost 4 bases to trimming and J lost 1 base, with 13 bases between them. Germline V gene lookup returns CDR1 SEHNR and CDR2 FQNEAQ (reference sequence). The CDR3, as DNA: TGTGCCAGCAGCTCAGCGGCACAGGAGAACACCGGGGAGCTGTTTTTT. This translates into CASSSAAQENTGELFF.

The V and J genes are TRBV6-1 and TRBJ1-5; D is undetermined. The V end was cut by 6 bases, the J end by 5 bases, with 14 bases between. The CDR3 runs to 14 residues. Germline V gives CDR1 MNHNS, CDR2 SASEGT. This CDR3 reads CASSREETYQPQHF. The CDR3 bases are TGTGCCAGCAGCCGGGAAGAAACGTATCAGCCCCAGCATTTT.

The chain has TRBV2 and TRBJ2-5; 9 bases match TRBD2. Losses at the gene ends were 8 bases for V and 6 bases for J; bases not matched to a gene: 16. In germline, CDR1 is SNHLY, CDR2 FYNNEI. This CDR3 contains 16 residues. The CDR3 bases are TGTGCCAGCCTTACCCGTGGCGGGAGGGCCGTAAAGACCCAGTACTTC. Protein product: CASLTRGGRAVKTQYF.

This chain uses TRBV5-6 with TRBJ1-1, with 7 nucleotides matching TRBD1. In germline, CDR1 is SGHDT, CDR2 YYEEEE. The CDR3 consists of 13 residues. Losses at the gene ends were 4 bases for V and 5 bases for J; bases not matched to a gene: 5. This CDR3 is CASSGTGATEAFF. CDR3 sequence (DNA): TGTGCCAGCAGCGGAACAGGGGCGACTGAAGCTTTCTTT.

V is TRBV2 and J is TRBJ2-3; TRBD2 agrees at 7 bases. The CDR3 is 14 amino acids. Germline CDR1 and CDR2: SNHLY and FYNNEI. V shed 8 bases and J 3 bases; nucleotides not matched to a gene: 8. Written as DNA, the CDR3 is TGTGCCAGCGAGGTAGCGGGTCAGACAGATACGCAGTATTTT. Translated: CASEVAGQTDTQYF.

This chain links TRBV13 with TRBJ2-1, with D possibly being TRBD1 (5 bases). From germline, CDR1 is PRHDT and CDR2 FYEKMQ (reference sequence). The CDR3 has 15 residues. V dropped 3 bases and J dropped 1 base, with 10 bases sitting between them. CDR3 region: CASSFTGDSYNEQFF. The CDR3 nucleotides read TGTGCCAGCAGCTTTACAGGAGATTCCTACAATGAGCAGTTCTTC.